This TCR beta chain was sequenced for a study of blood T cell repertoires in COVID-19. In the study overall: Both acute and convalescent COVID-19 samples were obtained from the United States, Italy and Spain. T cells, B-cell-depleted T cells, or PBMCs supplied cDNA or gDNA.

Authors' data handling: Researchers report that nucleated cell counts were estimated from reference gene primer amplification. Using immunoSEQ multiplex PCR, the repertoire was profiled, and TCRdb retains in-frame clones only, with some absent. The V and J calls and clone size were taken over from that table, and D and trimming were inferred from the DNA. The data contain over 100,000 clones, roughly 82% of them singletons. This CDR3 has 18 residues. The junction had 2 bases not matched to a gene; V was cut back by 0 bases and J by 0 bases. Germline V gene sequence: CDR1 MRHNA, CDR2 SNTAGT. The chain combines TRBV6-4 with TRBJ2-3, with 14 bases aligning to TRBD2. The sample consisted of peripheral blood. This receptor was identified in a man between 60 and 75 years old with acute or convalescent COVID-19. The CDR3 here is CASSDSGLAGGSTDTQYF. The CDR3 region has the DNA TGTGCCAGCAGTGACTCTGGACTAGCGGGAGGCAGCACAGATACGCAGTATTTT.